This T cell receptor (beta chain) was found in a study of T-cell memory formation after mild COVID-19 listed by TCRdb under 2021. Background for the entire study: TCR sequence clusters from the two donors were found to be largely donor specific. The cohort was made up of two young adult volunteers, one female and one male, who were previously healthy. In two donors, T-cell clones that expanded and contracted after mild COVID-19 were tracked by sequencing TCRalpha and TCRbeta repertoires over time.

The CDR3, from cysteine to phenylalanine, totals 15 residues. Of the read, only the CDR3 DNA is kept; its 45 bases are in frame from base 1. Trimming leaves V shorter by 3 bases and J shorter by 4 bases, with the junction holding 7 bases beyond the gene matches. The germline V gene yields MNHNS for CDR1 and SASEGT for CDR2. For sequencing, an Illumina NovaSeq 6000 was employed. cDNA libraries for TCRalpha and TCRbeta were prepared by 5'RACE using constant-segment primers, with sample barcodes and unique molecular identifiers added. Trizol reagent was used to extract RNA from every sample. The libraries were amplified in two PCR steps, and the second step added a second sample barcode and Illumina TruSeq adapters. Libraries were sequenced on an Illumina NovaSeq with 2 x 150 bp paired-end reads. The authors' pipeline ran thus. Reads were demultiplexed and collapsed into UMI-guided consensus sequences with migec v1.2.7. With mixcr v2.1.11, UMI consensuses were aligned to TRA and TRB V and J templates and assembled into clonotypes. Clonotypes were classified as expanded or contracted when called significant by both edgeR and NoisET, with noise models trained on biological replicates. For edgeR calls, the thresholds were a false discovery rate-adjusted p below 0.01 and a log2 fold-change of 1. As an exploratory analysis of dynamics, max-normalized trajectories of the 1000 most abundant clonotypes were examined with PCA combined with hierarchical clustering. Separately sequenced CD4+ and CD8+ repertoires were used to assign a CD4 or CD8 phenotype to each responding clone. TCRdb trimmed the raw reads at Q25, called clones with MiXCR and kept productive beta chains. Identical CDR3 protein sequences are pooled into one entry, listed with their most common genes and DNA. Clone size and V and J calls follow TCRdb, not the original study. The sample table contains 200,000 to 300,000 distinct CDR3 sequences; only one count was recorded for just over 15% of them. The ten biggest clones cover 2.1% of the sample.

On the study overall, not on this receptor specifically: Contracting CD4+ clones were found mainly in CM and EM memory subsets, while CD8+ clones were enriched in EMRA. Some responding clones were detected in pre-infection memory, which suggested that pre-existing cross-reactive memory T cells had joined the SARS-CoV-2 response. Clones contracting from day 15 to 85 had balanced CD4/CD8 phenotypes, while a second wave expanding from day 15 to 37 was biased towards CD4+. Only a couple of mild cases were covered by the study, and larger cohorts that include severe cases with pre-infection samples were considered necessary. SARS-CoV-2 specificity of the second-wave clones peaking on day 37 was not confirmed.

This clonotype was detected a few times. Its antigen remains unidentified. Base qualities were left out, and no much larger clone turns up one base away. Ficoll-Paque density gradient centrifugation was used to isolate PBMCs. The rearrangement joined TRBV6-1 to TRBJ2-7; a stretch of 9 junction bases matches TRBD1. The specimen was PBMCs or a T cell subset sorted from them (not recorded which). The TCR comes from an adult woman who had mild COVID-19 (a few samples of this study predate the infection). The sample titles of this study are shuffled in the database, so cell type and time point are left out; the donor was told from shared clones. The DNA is TGTGCCAGCAGTGATCCCGGGACAGGGATATACGAGCAGTACTTC. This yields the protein CASSDPGTGIYEQYF.